This TCR beta chain comes out of a study of technical replicates of blood from four donors. Data came from immunoSEQ multiplex PCR; TCRdb stores just in-frame clones and leaves some out. Altogether about 83,000 clones are present, 94% being singletons, with the ten largest covering approximately 0.25%. The CDR3 runs to 12 residues. Germline values: CDR1 SQVTM, CDR2 ANQGSEA. Unmatched junction bases numbered 4, after V lost 6 bases and J lost 7 bases. The TCR was taken from a human donor in good health. The J gene is TRBJ2-7, the V gene TRBV29-1; the match to TRBD1 covers 12 bases. The specimen sequenced was T cells isolated from PBMCs. The DNA of the CDR3 is TGCAGCGTGCGGGACAGGGGGCGAGAGCAGTACTTC. Translation gives CSVRDRGREQYF.